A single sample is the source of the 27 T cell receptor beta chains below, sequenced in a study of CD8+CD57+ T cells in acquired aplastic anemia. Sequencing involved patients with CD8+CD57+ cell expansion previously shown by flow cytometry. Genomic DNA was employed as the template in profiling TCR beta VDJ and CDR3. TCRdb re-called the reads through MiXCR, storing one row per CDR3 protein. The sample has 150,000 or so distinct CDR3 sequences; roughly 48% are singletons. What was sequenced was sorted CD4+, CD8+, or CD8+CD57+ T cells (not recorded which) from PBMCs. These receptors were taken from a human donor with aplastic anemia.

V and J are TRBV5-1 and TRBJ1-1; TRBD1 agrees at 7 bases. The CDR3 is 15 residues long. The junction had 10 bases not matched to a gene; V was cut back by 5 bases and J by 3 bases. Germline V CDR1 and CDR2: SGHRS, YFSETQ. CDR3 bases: TGCGCCAGCAGACTCCTGGACAGGTCACACACTGAAGCTTTCTTT. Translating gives CASRLLDRSHTEAFF.

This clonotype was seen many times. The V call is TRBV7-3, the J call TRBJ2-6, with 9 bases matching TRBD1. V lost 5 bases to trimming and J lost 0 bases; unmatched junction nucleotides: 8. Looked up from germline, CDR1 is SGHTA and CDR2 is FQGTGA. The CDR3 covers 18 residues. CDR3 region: CASSPSTGGYSGANVLTF. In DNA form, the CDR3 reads TGTGCCAGCAGCCCCTCGACAGGGGGTTACTCTGGGGCCAACGTCCTGACTTTC.

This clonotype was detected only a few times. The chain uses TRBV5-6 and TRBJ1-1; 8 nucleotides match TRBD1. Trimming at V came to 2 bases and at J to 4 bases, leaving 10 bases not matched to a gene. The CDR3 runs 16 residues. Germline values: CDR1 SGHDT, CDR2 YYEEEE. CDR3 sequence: CASSFRGPGIGTEAFF. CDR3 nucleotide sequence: TGTGCCAGCAGCTTCAGGGGGCCGGGTATAGGCACTGAAGCTTTCTTT.

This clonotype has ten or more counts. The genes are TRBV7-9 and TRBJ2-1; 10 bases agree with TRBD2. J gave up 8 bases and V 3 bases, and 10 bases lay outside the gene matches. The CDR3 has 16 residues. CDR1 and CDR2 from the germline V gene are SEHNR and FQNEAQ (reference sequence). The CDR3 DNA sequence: TGTGCCAGCAGCTTTCCTTCGGCTAGCGGGAGCTATGAGCAGTTCTTC. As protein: CASSFPSASGSYEQFF.

The CDR3 region has the DNA TGTGCCAGTAGCCGCCGGGACAGGGACACAGATACGCAGTATTTT. This encodes CASSRRDRDTDTQYF. This rearrangement joins TRBV19 to TRBJ2-3, with TRBD1 matching over 9 bases. Germline V lookup: CDR1 LNHDA, CDR2 SQIVND (reference sequence). The CDR3 covers 15 residues. The V segment lost 6 bases and the J segment 2 bases; nucleotides outside the gene matches: 6.

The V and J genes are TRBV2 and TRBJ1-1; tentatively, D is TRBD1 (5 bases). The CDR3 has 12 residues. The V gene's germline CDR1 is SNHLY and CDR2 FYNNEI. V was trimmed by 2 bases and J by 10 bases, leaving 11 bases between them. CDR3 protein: CASSEWGGRAFF. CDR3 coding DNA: TGTGCCAGCAGTGAATGGGGGGGGAGAGCTTTCTTT.

In DNA, the CDR3 is TGTGCCAGCGCCCCGGGGGTGTCCTCCACTGAAGCTTTCTTT. Protein: CASAPGVSSTEAFF. The chain joins TRBV28 to TRBJ1-1, with D possibly being TRBD1 (5 bases). This CDR3 comprises 14 residues. V was cut by 8 bases and J by 4 bases, with 17 bases left in between. Germline-derived CDR1 and CDR2 are MDHEN and SYDVKM.

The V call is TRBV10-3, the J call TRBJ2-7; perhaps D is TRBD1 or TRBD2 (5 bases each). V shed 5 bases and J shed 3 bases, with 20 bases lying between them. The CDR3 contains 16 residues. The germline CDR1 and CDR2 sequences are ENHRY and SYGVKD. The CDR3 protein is CAISSRGRDADYEQYF. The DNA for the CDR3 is TGTGCCATCAGTTCCCGGGGTCGGGACGCTGACTACGAGCAGTACTTC.

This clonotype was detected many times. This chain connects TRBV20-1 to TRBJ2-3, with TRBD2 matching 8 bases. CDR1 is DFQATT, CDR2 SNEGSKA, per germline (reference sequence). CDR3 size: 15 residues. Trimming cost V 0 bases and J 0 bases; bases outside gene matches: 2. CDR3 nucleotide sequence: TGCAGTGCTAGAGATCCTAGCGGGAGCACAGATACGCAGTATTTT. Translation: CSARDPSGSTDTQYF.

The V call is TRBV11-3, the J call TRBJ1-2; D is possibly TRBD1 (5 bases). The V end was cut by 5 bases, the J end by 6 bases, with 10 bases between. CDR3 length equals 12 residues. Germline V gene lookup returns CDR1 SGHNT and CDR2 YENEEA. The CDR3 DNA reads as TGTGCCAGCAGCCTGGGGCAGGATGGCTACACCTTC. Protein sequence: CASSLGQDGYTF.

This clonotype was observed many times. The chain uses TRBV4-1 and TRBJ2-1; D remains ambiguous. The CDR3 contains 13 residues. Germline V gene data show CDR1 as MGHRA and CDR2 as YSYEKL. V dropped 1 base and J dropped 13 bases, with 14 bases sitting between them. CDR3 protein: CASSQGVGTVQFF. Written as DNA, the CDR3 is TGCGCCAGCAGCCAAGGGGTAGGAACGGTTCAGTTCTTC.

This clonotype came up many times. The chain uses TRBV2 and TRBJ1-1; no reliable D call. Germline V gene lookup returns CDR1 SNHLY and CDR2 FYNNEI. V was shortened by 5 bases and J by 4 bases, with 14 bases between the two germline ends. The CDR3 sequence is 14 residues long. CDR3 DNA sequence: TGTGCCAGCAGTCCAGAAGGTGGTGGCACTGAAGCTTTCTTT. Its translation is CASSPEGGGTEAFF. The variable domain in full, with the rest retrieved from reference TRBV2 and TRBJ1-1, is EPEVTQTPSHQVTQMGQEVILRCVPISNHLYFYWYRQILGQKVEFLVSFYNNEISEKSEIFDDQFSVERPDGSNFTLKIRSTKLEDSAMYFCASSPEGGGTEAFFGQGTRLTVV.

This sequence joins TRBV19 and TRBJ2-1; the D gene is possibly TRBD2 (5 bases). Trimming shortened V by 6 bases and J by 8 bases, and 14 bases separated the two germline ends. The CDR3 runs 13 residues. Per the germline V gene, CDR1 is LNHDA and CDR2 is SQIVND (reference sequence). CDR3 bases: TGTGCCAGTAGCGGGATCACCGGCGATGAGCAGTTCTTC. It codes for CASSGITGDEQFF.

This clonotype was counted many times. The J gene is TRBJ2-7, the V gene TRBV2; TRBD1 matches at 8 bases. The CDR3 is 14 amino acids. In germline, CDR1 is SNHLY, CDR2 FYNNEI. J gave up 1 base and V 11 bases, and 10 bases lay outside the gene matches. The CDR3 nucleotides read TGTGCCTCCGTTGAGGGACAGGATTCCTACGAGCAGTACTTC. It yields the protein CASVEGQDSYEQYF.

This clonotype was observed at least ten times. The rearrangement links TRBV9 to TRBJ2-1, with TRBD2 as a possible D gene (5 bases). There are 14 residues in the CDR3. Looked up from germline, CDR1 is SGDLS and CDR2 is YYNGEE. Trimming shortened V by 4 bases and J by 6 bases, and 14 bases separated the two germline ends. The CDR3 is CASSPQLTSNEQFF. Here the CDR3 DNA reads TGTGCCAGCAGCCCACAACTTACTAGCAATGAGCAGTTCTTC.

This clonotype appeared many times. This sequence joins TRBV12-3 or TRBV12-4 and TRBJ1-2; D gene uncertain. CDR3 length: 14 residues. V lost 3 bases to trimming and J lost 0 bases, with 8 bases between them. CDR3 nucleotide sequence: TGTGCCAGCAGTTTCGAGCATCCTAACTATGGCTACACCTTC. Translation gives CASSFEHPNYGYTF.

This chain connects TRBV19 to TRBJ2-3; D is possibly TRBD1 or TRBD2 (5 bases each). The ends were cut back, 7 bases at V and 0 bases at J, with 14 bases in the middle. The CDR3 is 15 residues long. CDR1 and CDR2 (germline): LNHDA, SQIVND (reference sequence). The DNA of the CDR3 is TGTGCCAGTACCGGGACGGCTACTAGCACAGATACGCAGTATTTT. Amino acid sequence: CASTGTATSTDTQYF.

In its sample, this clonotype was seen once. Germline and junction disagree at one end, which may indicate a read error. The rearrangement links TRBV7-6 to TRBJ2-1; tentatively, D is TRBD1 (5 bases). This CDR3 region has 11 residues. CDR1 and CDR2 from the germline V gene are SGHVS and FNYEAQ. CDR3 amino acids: CASTLDSEQFF. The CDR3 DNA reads TGTGCCAGCACCTTAGACAGTGAGCAGTTCTTC.

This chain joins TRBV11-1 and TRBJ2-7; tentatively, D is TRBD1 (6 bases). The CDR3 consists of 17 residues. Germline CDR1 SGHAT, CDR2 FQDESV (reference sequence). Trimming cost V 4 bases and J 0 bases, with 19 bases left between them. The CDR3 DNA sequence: TGTGCCAGCAGCTCGCCTCGGACAGCTAAGAACTCCTACGAGCAGTACTTC. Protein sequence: CASSSPRTAKNSYEQYF. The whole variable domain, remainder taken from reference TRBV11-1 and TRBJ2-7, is EAEVAQSPRYKITEKSQAVAFWCDPISGHATLYWYRQILGQGPELLVQFQDESVVDDSQLPKDRFSAERLKGVDSTLKIQPAELGDSAMYLCASSSPRTAKNSYEQYFGPGTRLTVT.

The CDR3 DNA is TGTGCCATCAGTGAGTTGACAGGTGGGCAGGAAAAACTGTTTTTT. This gives the protein CAISELTGGQEKLFF. The V call is TRBV10-3, the J call TRBJ1-4; a possible D gene is TRBD1 (6 bases). The CDR3 runs to 15 residues. V was pared by 1 base and J by 8 bases, with 14 bases between. Germline lookup yields CDR1 ENHRY and CDR2 SYGVKD.

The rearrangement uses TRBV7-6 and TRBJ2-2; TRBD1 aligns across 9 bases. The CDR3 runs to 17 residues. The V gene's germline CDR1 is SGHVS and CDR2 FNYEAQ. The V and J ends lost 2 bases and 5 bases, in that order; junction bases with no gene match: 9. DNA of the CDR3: TGTGCCAGCAGCTTATCGGGACAGGGACTTTGGACCGGGGAGCTGTTTTTT. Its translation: CASSLSGQGLWTGELFF.

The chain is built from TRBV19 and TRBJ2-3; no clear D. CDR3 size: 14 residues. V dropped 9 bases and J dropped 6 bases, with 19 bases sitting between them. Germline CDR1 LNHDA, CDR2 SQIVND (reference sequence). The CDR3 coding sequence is TGTGCCAGCCGTATAGAAGATACAAGGGATACGCAGTATTTT. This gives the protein CASRIEDTRDTQYF.

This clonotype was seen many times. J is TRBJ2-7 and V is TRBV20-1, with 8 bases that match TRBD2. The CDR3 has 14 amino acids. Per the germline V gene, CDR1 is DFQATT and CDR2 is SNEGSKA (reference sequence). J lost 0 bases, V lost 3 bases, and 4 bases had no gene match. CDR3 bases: TGCAGTGCTAGTCCTGGGACTAGCTCCTACGAGCAGTACTTC. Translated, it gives CSASPGTSSYEQYF.

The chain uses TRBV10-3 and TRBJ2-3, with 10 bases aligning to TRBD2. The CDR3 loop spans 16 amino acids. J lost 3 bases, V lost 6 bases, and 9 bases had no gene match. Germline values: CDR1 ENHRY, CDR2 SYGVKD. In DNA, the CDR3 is TGTGCCATCAGCGCGGCTAGCGGGAGCTCAACAGATACGCAGTATTTT. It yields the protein CAISAASGSSTDTQYF.

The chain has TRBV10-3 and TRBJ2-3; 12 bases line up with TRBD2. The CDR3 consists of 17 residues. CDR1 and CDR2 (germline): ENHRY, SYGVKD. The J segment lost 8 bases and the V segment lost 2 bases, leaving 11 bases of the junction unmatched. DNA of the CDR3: TGTGCCATCAGTGAGCCGACTAGCGGGGGTGGGTTGGGTACGCAGTATTTT. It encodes CAISEPTSGGGLGTQYF.

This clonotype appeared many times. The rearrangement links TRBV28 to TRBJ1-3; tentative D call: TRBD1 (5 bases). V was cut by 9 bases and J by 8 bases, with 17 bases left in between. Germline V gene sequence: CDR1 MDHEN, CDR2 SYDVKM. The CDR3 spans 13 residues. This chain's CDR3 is CASKPGPRDTIYF. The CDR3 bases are TGTGCCAGTAAACCGGGGCCTCGGGACACCATATATTTT.

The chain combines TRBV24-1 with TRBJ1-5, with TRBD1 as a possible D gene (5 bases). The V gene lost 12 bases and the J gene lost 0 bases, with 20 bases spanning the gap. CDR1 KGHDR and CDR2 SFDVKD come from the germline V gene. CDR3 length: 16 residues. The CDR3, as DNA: TGTGCCTGGAGTGTACGCCGGGGGAGTAGCAATCAGCCCCAGCATTTT. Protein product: CAWSVRRGSSNQPQHF.